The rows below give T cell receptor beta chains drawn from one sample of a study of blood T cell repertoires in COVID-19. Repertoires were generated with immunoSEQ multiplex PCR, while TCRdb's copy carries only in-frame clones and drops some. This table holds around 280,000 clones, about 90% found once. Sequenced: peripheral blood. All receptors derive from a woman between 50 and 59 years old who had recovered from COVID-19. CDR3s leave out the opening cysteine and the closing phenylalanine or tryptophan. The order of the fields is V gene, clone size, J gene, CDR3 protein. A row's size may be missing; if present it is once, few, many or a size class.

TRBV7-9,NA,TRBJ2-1,ASMDRFIHNEQF
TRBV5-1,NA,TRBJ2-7,ASSTNYEQY
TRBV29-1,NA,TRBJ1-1,SVGTGGNGGEAF
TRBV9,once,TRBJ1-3,ASSVGRGSGNTIY
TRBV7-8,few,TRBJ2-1,ASSPPPRGGSYNEQF
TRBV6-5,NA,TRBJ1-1,ASSRQGGITEAF
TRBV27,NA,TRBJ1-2,ASSLSANRDYGYT
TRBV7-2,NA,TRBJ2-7,ASSLAESSPYEQY
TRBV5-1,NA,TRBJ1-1,ASSLGQGVNTEAF
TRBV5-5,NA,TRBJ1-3,ASTDRGLSGNTIY
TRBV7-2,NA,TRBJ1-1,ASRHPGDTEAF
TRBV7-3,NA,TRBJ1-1,ASSLNRVNTEAF
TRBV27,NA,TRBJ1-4,ASSLVQGLAEKLF
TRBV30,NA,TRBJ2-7,AFRLAGGYEQY
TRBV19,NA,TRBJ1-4,ASSNYRLGSNEKLF
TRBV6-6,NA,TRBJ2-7,ASSYPSPGQGYEQY
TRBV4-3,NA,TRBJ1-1,ASSYRGGTEAF
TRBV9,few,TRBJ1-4,ASSVAGNEKLF